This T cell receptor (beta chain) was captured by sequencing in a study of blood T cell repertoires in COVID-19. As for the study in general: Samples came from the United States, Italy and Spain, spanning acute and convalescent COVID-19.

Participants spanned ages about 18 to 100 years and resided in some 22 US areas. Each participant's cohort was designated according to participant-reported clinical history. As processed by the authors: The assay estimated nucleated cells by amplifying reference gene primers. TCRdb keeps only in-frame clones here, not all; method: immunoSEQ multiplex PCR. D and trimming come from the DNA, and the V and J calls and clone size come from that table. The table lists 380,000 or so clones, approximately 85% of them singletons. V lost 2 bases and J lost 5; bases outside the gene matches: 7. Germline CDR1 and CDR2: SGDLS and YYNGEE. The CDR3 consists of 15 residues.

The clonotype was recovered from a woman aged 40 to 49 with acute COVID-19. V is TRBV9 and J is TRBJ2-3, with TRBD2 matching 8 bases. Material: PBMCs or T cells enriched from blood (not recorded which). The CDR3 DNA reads TGTGCCAGCAGCGTCGGAACGGCGGGGGGAGATACGCAGTATTTT. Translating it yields CASSVGTAGGDTQYF.